The source of this T cell receptor (beta chain) is a study of blood T cell repertoires in COVID-19. Turning to the study itself: Samples representing acute and convalescent COVID-19 were sourced from the United States, Italy and Spain. T cells, B-cell-depleted T cells, or PBMCs provided the cDNA or gDNA that served as material.

The Seattle patients, enrolled during active infection, were followed longitudinally. Authors' methods: Amplification of reference gene primers was used by the study to estimate nucleated cell counts. Clones were read by immunoSEQ multiplex PCR, and TCRdb kept only the in-frame ones, dropping some. V, J and clone size are taken as reported in that table, and D and trimming were inferred from the DNA itself. The data show about 180,000 clones, around 80% seen once. With 3 bases clipped from V and 6 bases from J, the junction kept 12 bases outside the gene matches. Germline CDR1 is SGHRS and CDR2 is YFSETQ. There are 17 residues in the CDR3.

The rearrangement joins TRBV5-1 to TRBJ2-7; TRBD2 matches 13 bases. The sample consisted of peripheral blood. The receptor's source is a woman older than 75 with COVID-19, enrolled during active disease. For the CDR3, the DNA is TGCGCCAGCAGCTCCCGGGGGACTAGCGGGACCCGGAGCGAGCAGTACTTC. This codes for CASSSRGTSGTRSEQYF.